Sequencing of this TCR beta chain was carried out in a study of blood T cell repertoires in COVID-19. Study background: Collection of acute and convalescent COVID-19 samples took place in the United States, Italy and Spain.

This CDR3 has 15 amino acids. V was clipped by 1 base and J by 5 bases; unmatched bases: 3. The germline CDR1 and CDR2 sequences are SGHRS and YFSETQ. Clones were sequenced by immunoSEQ multiplex PCR, and TCRdb holds only the in-frame ones, with some missing. The sample has around 250,000 clones, more than 65% seen once. V is TRBV5-1 and J is TRBJ2-2; 9 bases match TRBD1. Sample: peripheral blood. This clonotype originated in a man between 50 and 59 years old with active or convalescent COVID-19. The CDR3: CASSLNRGQTGELFF. As DNA, the CDR3 is TGCGCCAGCAGCTTGAACAGGGGGCAAACCGGGGAGCTGTTTTTT. Full variable domain (rest looked up from reference TRBV5-1 and TRBJ2-2): KAGVTQTPRYLIKTRGQQVTLSCSPISGHRSVSWYQQTPGQGLQFLFEYFSETQRNKGNFPGRFSGRQFSNSRSEMNVSTLELGDSALYLCASSLNRGQTGELFFGEGSRLTVL.